Given below is one TCR beta chain in context. Its antigen is not identified. One entry per CDR3 protein, called by TCRdb with MiXCR from the 5' RACE reads. The sample contains roughly 58,000 distinct CDR3 sequences, 9.5% of which appear only once. The germline V gene encodes CDR1 LGHNA and CDR2 YSLEER. The V end lost 1 base, the J end lost 7 bases, and 5 bases lay between the germline ends. The CDR3 runs to 13 residues. These data are taken from a study of T-cell memory formation after mild COVID-19. Regarding the study as a whole: Researchers report contracting CD4+ clones mostly in CM and EM, with CD8+ clones in EMRA.

The rearrangement uses TRBV4-3 and TRBJ2-6, with D unclear. This sequence was found in a man between 18 and 29 years old who had mild COVID-19 (a few samples of this study predate the infection). Cell type and time point are not known. Material: PBMCs or a T cell subset sorted from them (not recorded which). CDR3 sequence reads: CASSQAGANVLTF. The CDR3 DNA sequence: TGCGCCAGCAGCCAAGCAGGCGCCAACGTCCTGACTTTC.